This T cell receptor (beta chain) emerged from a study of OX40 agonist ivuxolimab in advanced cancers. Overall study: Three patients, one with hepatocellular carcinoma and two with cutaneous melanoma, responded partially.

The CDR3 loop spans 15 amino acids. Germline V CDR1 and CDR2: SGHVS, FQNEAQ. The junction had 8 bases not matched to a gene; V was cut back by 5 bases and J by 6 bases. Some clones are missing from TCRdb's copy, which holds only in-frame ones; the method was immunoSEQ multiplex PCR. The sample has tens of thousands of clones, around 84% seen once. Specimen: CD4+ or CD8+ T cells sorted from blood, collected in a trial of the OX40 agonist ivuxolimab. This receptor was identified in an adult with an advanced solid tumor such as melanoma, head and neck, liver or kidney cancer. This rearrangement joins TRBV7-8 to TRBJ2-2; 8 nucleotides agree with TRBD1. The CDR3 loop is CASSRRTGRSGELFF. CDR3 bases: TGTGCCAGCAGCCGACGGACAGGGCGGTCCGGGGAGCTGTTTTTT.